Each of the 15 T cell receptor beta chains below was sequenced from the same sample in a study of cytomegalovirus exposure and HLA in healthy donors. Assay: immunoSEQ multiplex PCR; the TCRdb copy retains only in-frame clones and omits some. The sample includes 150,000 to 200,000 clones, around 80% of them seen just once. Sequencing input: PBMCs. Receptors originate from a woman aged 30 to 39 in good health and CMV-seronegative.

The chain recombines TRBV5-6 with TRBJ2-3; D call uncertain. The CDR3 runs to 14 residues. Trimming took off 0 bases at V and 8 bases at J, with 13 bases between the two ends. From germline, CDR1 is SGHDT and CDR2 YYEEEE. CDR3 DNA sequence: TGTGCCAGCAGCTTGGAGTATGGCCCTAGTACGCAGTATTTT. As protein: CASSLEYGPSTQYF.

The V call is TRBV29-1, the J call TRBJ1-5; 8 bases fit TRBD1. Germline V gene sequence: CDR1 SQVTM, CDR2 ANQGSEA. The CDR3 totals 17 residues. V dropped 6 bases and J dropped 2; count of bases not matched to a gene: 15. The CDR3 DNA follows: TGCAGCGTCCCGGGACAGGATGGGCGTGCGGGCAATCAGCCCCAGCATTTT. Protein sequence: CSVPGQDGRAGNQPQHF.

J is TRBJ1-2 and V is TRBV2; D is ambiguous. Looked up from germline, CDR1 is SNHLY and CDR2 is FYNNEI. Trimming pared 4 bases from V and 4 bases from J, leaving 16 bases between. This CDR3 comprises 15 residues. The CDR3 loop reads CASSASGRFGYGYTF. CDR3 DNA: TGTGCCAGCAGTGCTTCAGGCAGGTTCGGCTATGGCTACACCTTC.

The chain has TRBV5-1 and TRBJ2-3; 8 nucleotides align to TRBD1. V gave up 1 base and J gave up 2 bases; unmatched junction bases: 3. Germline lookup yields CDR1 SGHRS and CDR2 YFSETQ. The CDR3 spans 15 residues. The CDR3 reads CASSLRTGPTDTQYF. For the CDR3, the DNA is TGCGCCAGCAGCTTGCGGACAGGGCCCACAGATACGCAGTATTTT.

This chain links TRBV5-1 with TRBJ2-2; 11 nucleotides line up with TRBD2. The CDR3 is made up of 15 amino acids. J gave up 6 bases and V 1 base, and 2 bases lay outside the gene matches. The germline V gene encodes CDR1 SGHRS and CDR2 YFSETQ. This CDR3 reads CASSLTSGSAGELFF. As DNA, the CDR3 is TGCGCCAGCAGCTTGACTAGCGGGAGTGCCGGGGAGCTGTTTTTT.

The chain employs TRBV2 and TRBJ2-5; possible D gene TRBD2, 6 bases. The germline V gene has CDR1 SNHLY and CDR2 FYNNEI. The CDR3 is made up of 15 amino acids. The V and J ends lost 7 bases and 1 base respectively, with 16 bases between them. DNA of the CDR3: TGTGCCAGCACTCGGGACTCGAGGCCCCAAGAGACCCAGTACTTC. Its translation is CASTRDSRPQETQYF.

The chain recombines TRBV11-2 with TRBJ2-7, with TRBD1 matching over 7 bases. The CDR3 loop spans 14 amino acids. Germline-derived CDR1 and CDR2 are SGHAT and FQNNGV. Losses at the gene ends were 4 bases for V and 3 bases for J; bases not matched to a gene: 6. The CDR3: CASSYTRGYYEQYF. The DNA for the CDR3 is TGTGCCAGCAGCTACACCAGGGGGTACTACGAGCAGTACTTC. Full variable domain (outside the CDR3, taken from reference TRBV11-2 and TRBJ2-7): EAGVAQSPRYKIIEKRQSVAFWCNPISGHATLYWYQQILGQGPKLLIQFQNNGVVDDSQLPKDRFSAERLKGVDSTLKIQPAKLEDSAVYLCASSYTRGYYEQYFGPGTRLTVT.

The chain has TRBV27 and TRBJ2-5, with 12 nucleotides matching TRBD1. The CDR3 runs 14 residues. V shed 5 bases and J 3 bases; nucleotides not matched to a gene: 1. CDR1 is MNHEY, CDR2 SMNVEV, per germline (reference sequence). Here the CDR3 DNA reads TGTGCCAGCAGTGGGACAGGGGGCAAAGAGACCCAGTACTTC. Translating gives CASSGTGGKETQYF.

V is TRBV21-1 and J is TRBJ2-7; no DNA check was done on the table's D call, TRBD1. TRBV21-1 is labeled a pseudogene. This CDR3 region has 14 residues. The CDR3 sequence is CASSKGTGVYEQYF. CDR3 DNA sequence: TGTGCCAGCAGCAAAGGGACAGGTGTGTACGAGCAGTACTTC.

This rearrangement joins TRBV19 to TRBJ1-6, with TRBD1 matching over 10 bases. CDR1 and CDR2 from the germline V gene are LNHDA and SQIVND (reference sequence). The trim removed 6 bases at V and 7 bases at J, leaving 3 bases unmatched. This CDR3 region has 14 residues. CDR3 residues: CASSTGQGNSPLHF. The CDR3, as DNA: TGTGCCAGTAGCACGGGACAGGGGAATTCACCCCTCCACTTT.

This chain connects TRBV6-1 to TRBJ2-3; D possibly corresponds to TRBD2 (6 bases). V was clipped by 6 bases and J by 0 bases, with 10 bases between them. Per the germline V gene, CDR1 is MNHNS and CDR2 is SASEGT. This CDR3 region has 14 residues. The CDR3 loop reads CASRRDLSTDTQYF. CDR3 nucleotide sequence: TGTGCCAGCAGACGGGACTTGAGCACAGATACGCAGTATTTT.

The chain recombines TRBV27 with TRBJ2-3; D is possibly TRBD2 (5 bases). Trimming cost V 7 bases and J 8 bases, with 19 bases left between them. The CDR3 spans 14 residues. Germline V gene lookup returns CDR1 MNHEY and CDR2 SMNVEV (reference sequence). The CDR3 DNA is TGTGCCAGCACGTATAGGGCTAGCTATTCTACGCAGTATTTT. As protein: CASTYRASYSTQYF.

In DNA, the CDR3 is TGTGCCAGCAGCAAAAAGGACAGGGGAGAAGAAAAACTGTTTTTT. Translation gives CASSKKDRGEEKLFF. The chain employs TRBV5-4 and TRBJ1-4; 9 nucleotides align to TRBD1. The CDR3 is 15 amino acids. From germline, CDR1 is SGHNT and CDR2 YYREEE (reference sequence). Trimming cost V 4 bases and J 8 bases; bases outside gene matches: 9.

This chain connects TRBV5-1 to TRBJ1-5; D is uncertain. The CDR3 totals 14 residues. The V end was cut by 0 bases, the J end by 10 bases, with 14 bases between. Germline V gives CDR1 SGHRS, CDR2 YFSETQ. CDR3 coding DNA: TGCGCCAGCAGCTTGGGGTGGCAGCGTGCCCCCCAGCATTTT. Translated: CASSLGWQRAPQHF.

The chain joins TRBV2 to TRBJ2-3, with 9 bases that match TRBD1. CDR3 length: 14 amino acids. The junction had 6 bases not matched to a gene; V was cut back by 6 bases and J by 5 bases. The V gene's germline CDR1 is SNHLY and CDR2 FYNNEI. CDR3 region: CASRGTGSIDTQYF. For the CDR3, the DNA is TGTGCCAGCAGGGGGACAGGGTCTATAGATACGCAGTATTTT.